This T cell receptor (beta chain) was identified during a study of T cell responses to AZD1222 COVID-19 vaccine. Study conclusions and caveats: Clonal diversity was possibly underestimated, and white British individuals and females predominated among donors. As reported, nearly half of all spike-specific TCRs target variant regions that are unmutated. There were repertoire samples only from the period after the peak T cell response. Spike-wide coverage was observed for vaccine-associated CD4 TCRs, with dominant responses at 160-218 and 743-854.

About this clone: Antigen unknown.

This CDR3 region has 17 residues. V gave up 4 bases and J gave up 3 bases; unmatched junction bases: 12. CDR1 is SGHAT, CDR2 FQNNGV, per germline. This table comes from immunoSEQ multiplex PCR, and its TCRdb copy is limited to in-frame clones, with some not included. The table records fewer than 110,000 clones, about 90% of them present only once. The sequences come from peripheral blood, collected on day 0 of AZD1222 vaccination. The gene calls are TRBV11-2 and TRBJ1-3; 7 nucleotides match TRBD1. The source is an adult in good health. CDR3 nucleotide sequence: TGTGCCAGCAGCTCGCAGGGGGGGAGAATGGGTGGAAACACCATATATTTT. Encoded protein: CASSSQGGRMGGNTIYF. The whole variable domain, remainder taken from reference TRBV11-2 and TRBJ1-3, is EAGVAQSPRYKIIEKRQSVAFWCNPISGHATLYWYQQILGQGPKLLIQFQNNGVVDDSQLPKDRFSAERLKGVDSTLKIQPAKLEDSAVYLCASSSQGGRMGGNTIYFGEGSWLTVV.